A single T cell receptor (beta chain) is shown here with its context. The entry originates in a study of T cell responses to AZD1222 COVID-19 vaccine. Sequencing was performed with immunoSEQ multiplex PCR; in TCRdb, only in-frame clones are kept and a portion is missing. Here the sample spans about 110,000 clones, under 95% being singletons. Germline CDR1 MNHNY, CDR2 SVGAGI (reference sequence). The CDR3 consists of 13 residues. With 5 bases removed from V and 7 bases from J, the gap between germline ends came to 15 bases. This chain connects TRBV6-6 to TRBJ2-7; no definite D call. The sequence was collected from an adult in good health. The sequenced sample was peripheral blood, obtained on day 0 of AZD1222 vaccination. The CDR3 spells CASSPTVPSEQYF. The CDR3 DNA follows: TGTGCCAGCAGTCCAACCGTTCCGTCTGAGCAGTACTTC.